The sequence of this TCR beta chain was determined in a study of blood T cell repertoires in COVID-19. The wider study: From T cells, B-cell-depleted T cells, or PBMCs came the material, which was cDNA or gDNA.

Original handling: Reference gene primers were amplified, and this amplification served to estimate nucleated cell counts. Profiled with immunoSEQ multiplex PCR; TCRdb holds only in-frame clones, not every one. Clone size and the V and J calls come from that table; the DNA yielded D and trimming. Of about 75,000 clones listed, roughly 86% are singletons. The CDR3 is 16 amino acids. From germline, CDR1 is SGDLS and CDR2 YYNGEE. V lost 0 bases, J lost 1 base, and 13 bases lay in between. The sequence derives from a woman between 50 and 59 years old with acute or convalescent COVID-19. What was sequenced was peripheral blood. V usage is TRBV9 and J usage is TRBJ2-5; TRBD1 is a possible D gene (5 bases). CDR3 sequence (DNA): TGTGCCAGCAGCGTAGGGGGCTGGACAAGCCAAGAGACCCAGTACTTC. Amino acids: CASSVGGWTSQETQYF.